Presented here are 5 T cell receptor beta chains from one specimen sequenced in a study of cytomegalovirus exposure and HLA in healthy donors. The PCR ran on 60 Vbeta and 13 Jbeta primers. Using immunoSEQ multiplex PCR, the repertoire was profiled, and TCRdb retains in-frame clones only, with some absent. In the table there are about 150,000 clones, about 74% of which are singletons. The sequenced sample consisted of PBMCs. These receptor sequences come from a man aged 18 to 29 in good health and CMV-seropositive.

The DNA for the CDR3 is TGTGCCAGCAGTTACTCGATGGGAGGTGGGACAGATACGCAGTATTTT. The encoded protein is CASSYSMGGGTDTQYF. The chain employs TRBV6-5 and TRBJ2-3; weak D call: TRBD2 (6 bases). The CDR3 is 16 amino acids. Germline V CDR1 and CDR2: MNHEY, SVGAGI. With 0 bases removed from V and 3 bases from J, the gap between germline ends came to 13 bases.

The rearrangement links TRBV5-8 to TRBJ2-3, with 7 bases lining up with TRBD1. Germline V gene data show CDR1 as SGHTS and CDR2 as YDEGEE. The V gene end was trimmed by 0 bases and the J gene end by 1 base; junction bases not matched to a gene: 2. The CDR3 totals 15 residues. CDR3 sequence reads: CASSLAGGGTDTQYF. The DNA for the CDR3 is TGTGCCAGCAGCTTGGCAGGGGGTGGCACAGATACGCAGTATTTT.

This chain links TRBV6-5 with TRBJ1-1; maybe TRBD1 (5 bases). CDR1 is MNHEY and CDR2 is SVGAGI in the germline V gene. The CDR3 sequence is 14 residues long. With 5 bases removed from V and 1 base from J, the gap between germline ends came to 11 bases. DNA for the CDR3: TGTGCCAGCAGTAACCTCGACAGGAACACTGAAGCTTTCTTT. Translating it yields CASSNLDRNTEAFF.

The chain recombines TRBV6-6 with TRBJ2-7; TRBD2 matches 7 bases. The CDR3 extends over 15 amino acids. In germline, CDR1 is MNHNY, CDR2 SVGAGI (reference sequence). J gave up 3 bases and V 5 bases, and 10 bases lay outside the gene matches. CDR3 in DNA: TGTGCCAGCAGTGCCGCTGCGGGGGAGCTCTACGAGCAGTACTTC. Translated, it gives CASSAAAGELYEQYF.

This chain links TRBV4-3 with TRBJ2-3; TRBD2 might be the D (6 bases). Germline assignment: CDR1 LGHNA and CDR2 YSLEER. The CDR3 extends over 17 amino acids. The ends were cut back, 0 bases at V and 2 bases at J, with 15 bases in the middle. The chain's CDR3 is CASSQEGLPETTDTQYF. CDR3 sequence (DNA): TGCGCCAGCAGCCAAGAGGGACTTCCCGAGACCACAGATACGCAGTATTTT.